This TCR beta chain was identified during a study of T cells in localized non-small cell lung cancer. Study observations and caveats: Clonality of T cells reached its maximum in uninvolved adjacent lung, surpassing tumor. In adjacent lung appeared a median 57 of the top 100 tumor clones.

From germline, CDR1 is SGHTA and CDR2 FQGNSA. The CDR3 covers 16 residues. Trimming removed 4 bases from V and 4 bases from J; junction bases left unmatched: 11. Assay: immunoSEQ multiplex PCR; the TCRdb copy retains only in-frame clones and omits some. There are some 30,000 clones in the sample; 80% to 90% occur only once, and 4% to 5% lies in the top ten. Turning to this clone: Antigen unknown.

This sequence originates from a male donor older than 55 with stage III lung adenocarcinoma. The sequences come from peripheral blood, collected before any cancer treatment. J is TRBJ2-5 and V is TRBV7-2; 8 bases fit TRBD2. Here the CDR3 reads CASSSFPRGAVETQYF. The CDR3 region has the DNA TGTGCCAGCAGCTCCTTTCCGCGGGGGGCCGTAGAGACCCAGTACTTC.